The source of this T cell receptor (beta chain) is a study of Graves' ophthalmopathy and Graves' hyperthyroidism. In this sample, this clonotype turned up a few times. TCR beta CDR3 regions were amplified from RNA transcripts. The authors performed first-round RT-PCR with HTBI primers and then a second-round multiplex PCR. TCRdb independently ran MiXCR on the multiplex PCR reads; one entry per CDR3 protein. The sample shows hundreds of thousands of distinct CDR3 sequences, over 20% of them seen only once. This CDR3 is built from 18 residues. V gave up 6 bases and J gave up 3 bases, with 27 bases separating them. The germline gives CDR1 DFQATT, CDR2 SNEGSKA (reference sequence).

This receptor was identified in a woman younger than 30 with stable Graves' hyperthyroidism. The chain uses TRBV20-1 and TRBJ1-5; no clear D gene. The sequencing sample was made of peripheral blood. CDR3 amino acids: CSALSLVSRWEINQPQHF. Written as DNA, the CDR3 is TGCAGTGCCCTGTCCCTTGTGAGTAGGTGGGAGATCAATCAGCCCCAGCATTTT.